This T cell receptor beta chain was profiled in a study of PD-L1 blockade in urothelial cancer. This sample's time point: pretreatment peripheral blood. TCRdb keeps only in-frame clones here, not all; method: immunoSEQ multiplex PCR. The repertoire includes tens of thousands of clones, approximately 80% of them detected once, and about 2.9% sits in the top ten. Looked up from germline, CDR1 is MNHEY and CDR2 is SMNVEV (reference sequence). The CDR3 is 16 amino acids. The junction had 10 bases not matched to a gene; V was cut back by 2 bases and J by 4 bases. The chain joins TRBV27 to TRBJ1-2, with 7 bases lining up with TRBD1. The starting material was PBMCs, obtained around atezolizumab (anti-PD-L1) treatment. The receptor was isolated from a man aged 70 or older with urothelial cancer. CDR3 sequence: CASSLIPGQPTYGYTF. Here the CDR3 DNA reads TGTGCCAGCAGTTTAATACCGGGACAGCCTACCTATGGCTACACCTTC.